A selection of T cell receptor beta chains follows, all from one sample in a study of T-cell reconstitution after alpha-beta-depleted transplantation in children. TCRdb used MiXCR to reprocess the PCR reads, holding one entry per CDR3 protein. The table has 150,000 to 250,000 distinct CDR3 sequences, 14% to 15% seen once. This specimen consisted of PBMCs from the stem cell graft donor, obtained from the stem cell graft. The receptors here all came from a human donor who donated a stem cell graft to a child with acute lymphoblastic leukemia. Each CDR3 is given without its conserved first and last residue. Fields, in order: CDR3 protein, CDR3 length, J gene, V gene.

ASWGEDNEQF	10	TRBJ2-1	TRBV28
ASSLGGDPQEQF	12	TRBJ2-1	TRBV5-1
SASPGTQNTGELF	13	TRBJ2-2	TRBV20-1
ASSGTSRSYNEKLF	14	TRBJ1-4	TRBV7-9
ASSSNTFYGYT	11	TRBJ1-2	TRBV11-2
ATKPGAVMNTEAF	13	TRBJ1-1	TRBV28
AIGGGDNEQF	10	TRBJ2-1	TRBV10-3
ASSLAGDEAF	10	TRBJ1-1	TRBV11-1
ASSPPLRVGLAGAYEQF	17	TRBJ2-1	TRBV18
TAKRTYNEQF	10	TRBJ2-1	TRBV20-1
SARTRGISYEQY	12	TRBJ2-7	TRBV20-1
ASSQVEVGEQY	11	TRBJ2-7	TRBV3-1
ASSPGTSGSSYNEQF	15	TRBJ2-1	TRBV5-1
ASSVMGGVEETQY	13	TRBJ2-5	TRBV9
ASSLAAEGATGELF	14	TRBJ2-2	TRBV5-1
ASSPDQRGGGTEAF	14	TRBJ1-1	TRBV19
ASSFGGSSTFDEQY	14	TRBJ2-7	TRBV12-3/TRBV12-4
ASSQENQGTEAF	12	TRBJ1-1	TRBV4-1
AISSGPTDTQY	11	TRBJ2-3	TRBV10-3
ASSPLTGYRNEQF	13	TRBJ2-1	TRBV18
ASSLSGGMGTEAF	13	TRBJ1-1	TRBV7-9
ASSTRLDPGQPQH	13	TRBJ1-5	TRBV19
SVTGGNEKLF	10	TRBJ1-4	TRBV20-1
ASSLSPPYTGQGNHEQY	17	TRBJ2-7	TRBV5-1
ASSLDRGRANEQF	13	TRBJ2-1	TRBV5-1
SARVPARTDTQY	12	TRBJ2-3	TRBV20-1
ASSQESSYEQY	11	TRBJ2-7	TRBV10-2
SARENNEQF	9	TRBJ2-1	TRBV20-1
ASRPGLAEVQETQY	14	TRBJ2-5	TRBV6-5
ASSLEPRRANEQF	13	TRBJ2-1	TRBV5-1
AWSGENNQPQH	11	TRBJ1-5	TRBV30
SAEGGSRGDTQY	12	TRBJ2-3	TRBV20-1
ASSLGLEETQY	11	TRBJ2-5	TRBV5-6
ASSLNGALTDAF	12	TRBJ1-1	TRBV5-1
ASSLLPANYGYT	12	TRBJ1-2	TRBV5-1
ASSLTTGNLGDTQY	14	TRBJ2-3	TRBV5-1
AISAGLEAF	9	TRBJ1-1	TRBV10-3
ASSPAVVFRFNTDTQY	16	TRBJ2-3	TRBV7-6
ASSPGGGEQY	10	TRBJ2-7	TRBV18
ASSFFNEQF	9	TRBJ2-1	TRBV12-3/TRBV12-4
SVEPRSGRGAYTQY	14	TRBJ2-3	TRBV29-1
SVWGMGGSFSYNEQF	15	TRBJ2-1	TRBV20-1
ASTRTSGRNEQF	12	TRBJ2-1	TRBV19
SATGTSYYEQY	11	TRBJ2-7	TRBV20-1
ASSSDGSGELF	11	TRBJ2-2	TRBV5-1
SARDGAASNTIY	12	TRBJ1-3	TRBV20-1
ASSLDVLSYEQY	12	TRBJ2-7	TRBV5-1
ASTTSGSINEQY	12	TRBJ2-7	TRBV7-9
ASSSTQGTGELF	12	TRBJ2-2	TRBV5-1
ASSLVGGDNSPLH	13	TRBJ1-6	TRBV5-5
SARDLRGRGGDTQY	14	TRBJ2-3	TRBV20-1
ASRRPGTGGYEQY	13	TRBJ2-7	TRBV5-5
ASSLLGTGAGTQY	13	TRBJ2-5	TRBV7-7
SASHPAISYEALETQY	16	TRBJ2-5	TRBV20-1
ASTPRGDLNTEAF	13	TRBJ1-1	TRBV5-1
ASSARQNTEAF	11	TRBJ1-1	TRBV19
ASSLTGDDTEAF	12	TRBJ1-1	TRBV12-3/TRBV12-4